Given below is one T cell receptor beta chain in context. The antigen it binds to is not known. Base quality data are lacking; no much larger clone is found one base away. These data come from a study of cytomegalovirus exposure and HLA in healthy donors (dated by TCRdb to 2015 to 2018). Notes on the research overall: An earlier analysis of 550 to 700 of the donors reported about 290 Gb of sequence data and about 100 million unique TCR beta sequences from approximately 180 million T cells. About 300 gigabases of sequencing data and around 87 million unique TCR sequences were included in an early release covering about 620 HLA-typed donors. On average, roughly 250,000 unique TCR beta nucleotide sequences were sequenced per donor among some 420 genotyped donors of the cohort, with roughly a sixth of those sequences being non-productive. An earlier analysis of 587 of the donors applied high-throughput TCR beta sequencing to assess whether each TCR beta V gene segment acted as functional or pseudogenic. Because of strong linkage in the cohort, roughly five DR-DQ haplotypes were treated as single units for association and clustering. HLA typing covered class I and class II loci at four-digit resolution. A later analysis re-analyzed previously published TCR beta repertoires from about 600 donors and added high-resolution HLA genotyping to study TCR occurrence patterns. The study aimed to test whether signatures of past pathogen exposure could be identified by cataloging public T cell receptors. Typing coverage differed by locus: A, B, C, DRB1 and DQB1 were typed in roughly 620-630 donors, DQA1 in about 550, DPA1 in some 600, and DPB1 in roughly 450. Of the roughly 400 genotyped donors, about 80% fell in the genetic ancestry cluster associated with self-reported Caucasian donors. To predict cytomegalovirus infection status, the study combined high-throughput TCR immunosequencing, statistical association of individual TCRs with disease status, and machine learning. Besides the first cohort of roughly 640 subjects, a separate validation cohort made up of roughly 120 different subjects was used. Genome-wide SNP genotypes for about 65% of the roughly 670 donors were used in a later genetic analysis, which treated that subset as a discovery cohort. Alongside the repertoire data, information on donor age, sex, ethnicity and CMV serostatus was compiled. All discovery cohort repertoires had been generated using a single sequencing platform. Using immunosequencing, the study profiled T cell repertoires from 666 subjects and related those repertoires to cytomegalovirus serostatus. Rather than using new phenotypic data, the later analysis identified candidate immune exposures from TCR beta sequences and from how often those sequences occurred across donors.

Libraries were constructed by the immunoSEQ multiplex PCR assay. For the multiplex PCR, a mixture combining 60 forward primers for TCR Vbeta segments and 13 reverse primers for TCR Jbeta segments was used. The CDR3 region of rearranged TCR beta genes was amplified from genomic DNA with a multiplex PCR assay. Amplified TCR beta libraries were sequenced as 87-base-pair reads on the Illumina HiSeq System. Per the source publication's procedure: In a later analysis, around 80 million unique TCR beta chains were counted across the approximately 640 repertoires, and approximately 11 million of these chains were shared by at least two donors. Raw reads were error-corrected and collapsed into unique sequences by a nearest-neighbor algorithm in which closely related sequences were merged to remove PCR and sequencing errors. V, D and J gene segments were assigned by aligning CDR3 sequences to IMGT reference sequences. Each retained sequence needed at least a six-nucleotide match to both a V gene segment and a J gene segment. Rearrangements were called productive when the CDR3 lacked stop codons and stayed in frame with V and J; all others were non-productive. CDR3 was defined according to IMGT convention as the region running from the second conserved V-encoded cysteine to the conserved J-encoded phenylalanine. Sequences without an unambiguous match to a single V gene segment were excluded from the earlier analysis of several hundred of the donors. In an earlier analysis of several hundred of the donors, V segments were called functional above 56.7% productive rearrangements and were called segregating when the between-donor standard deviation exceeded 5%. A statistical classification framework was built for diagnosing cytomegalovirus status from the catalog of TCR beta chain sequences. A later analysis assigned V and J genes by comparing TCR nucleotide sequences with IMGT/GENE-DB human TR gene sequences. In a later analysis, CDR3 sequences and most-parsimonious VDJ recombination scenarios were assigned using the TCRdist pipeline. In a later analysis, each TCR beta chain was defined by its CDR3 amino acid sequence together with its V-gene family, and reads without a unique V-gene family were excluded. A later analysis removed 550 to 700 highly shared, low-generation-probability nucleotide sequences to deal with suspected cross-contamination and a sequencing artifact. In a later analysis, a clonal expansion index for each public chain was calculated from normalized within-repertoire ranks of inferred template counts. In a later analysis, generation probabilities were computed using a VDJ recombination model fitted to out-of-frame rearrangements, and the results were checked against IGoR. In a later analysis, hypergeometric tests were used to score TCR-TCR, TCR-HLA and TCR-CMV co-occurrence, with a repertoire-size bias correction applied to TCR pairs. To estimate false discovery rates, a later analysis permuted the HLA or CMV assignments 20 times. A later analysis grouped co-occurring TCRs with DBSCAN, adding TCRdist sequence similarity when clustering within HLA-allele-positive subsets. For co-occurrence clustering, repertoires with fewer than 30,000 or more than 120,000 public chains were excluded, along with a handful of repertoires with anomalous nucleotide sharing. TCRdb carries this immuneACCESS record with in-frame sequences only. Its versions omit some clonotypes, under half of them owing to an unresolved V gene in the studies checked, with the rest unexplained. V and J calls and clone size follow that table, whereas D and trimming were derived from the DNA. The sample table shows over 90,000 clones, and around 79% are seen once. The top ten clones comprise around an eighth of the sample.

The cohort was made up of under 800 healthy bone marrow donors. All cohort members were sampled while nominally healthy, although unrecorded immune exposures were likely present. The donor tested CMV seropositive, placing the donor among the approximately 290 seropositive members of the cohort. Each donor provided a peripheral blood sample, and peripheral blood mononuclear cells were used for TCR beta sequencing. The Qiagen DNeasy Blood Extraction Kit was used to extract genomic DNA from the blood cell samples. After removal of 5 bases from V and 4 bases from J, the junction retains 6 bases not matched to a gene. Looking up the germline V gene (reference sequence) yields CDR1 SEHNR and CDR2 FQNEAQ. Inclusive of the bounding cysteine and phenylalanine, the CDR3 is 14 residues long. CDR3 DNA is the only sequence kept; it has 42 bases, read in frame from the first base. Findings and caveats that apply to the study as a whole: In this cohort, only TCR beta chains were sequenced, and detectable features were limited by the absence of alpha or paired-chain data. In a later analysis, HLA-associated TCR beta chains were found to be more clonally expanded and to have lower generation probabilities than equally common non-associated chains. A later analysis associated around 16,000 TCR beta sequences with specific HLA alleles at a false discovery rate of 0.05. Roughly uniform sequencing depth across donors was assumed in presence/absence analyses, although this assumption may not hold. Some IMGT-functional V segments, including TRBV6-2 and TRBV6-3, could not be distinguished by the 87-base-pair reads and were therefore excluded. According to a later analysis, most CMV-associated TCR beta chains appeared to be HLA-restricted, and the HLA associations seemed to be driven largely by CMV exposure. In vitro tests confirmed that a few of the cytomegalovirus-associated TCR beta chains recognize cytomegalovirus antigens. In a later analysis, TCR association rates were found to vary across HLA loci, with the most associated TCRs seen for DRB1 alleles and the fewest for HLA-C alleles. The classifier was reported to diagnose cytomegalovirus status with high specificity and sensitivity in both the original cohort and the validation cohort. In an earlier analysis of about 600 of the donors, most TCR beta V segments appeared in productive rearrangements about 87% or about 30% of the time, broadly matching IMGT annotations. Because counts were too low, around 17 rarely observed V segments, including chromosome 9 orphons, were left out of the earlier analysis of about 500 of the donors. In a later genetic analysis, fewer N-insertions in productive TCRs were reported among donors in an Asian-associated ancestry cluster than the roughly 700-donor mean. The study gave a list of more than 150 TCR beta chains associated with cytomegalovirus. When HLA alleles, especially DR and DQ, strongly co-occurred, TCR associations were difficult to assign to individual alleles. Correlated functional status among segregating V segments might reflect linkage disequilibrium, but an unknown experimental factor could not be ruled out. HLA typing was unavailable for some donors at each locus, so association tests used only the typed subset. The authors suggested that the approach could potentially be extended to other disease states and immunological phenotypes. A cluster of highly shared sequence variants was judged likely to represent a technical artifact of the sequencing pipeline. A further reported finding was that TCR beta sequences accurately predicted the HLA-A and HLA-B alleles for most subjects in the first cohort. V-gene and J-gene trimming of TCR beta chains was associated with a missense DCLRE1C variant in a later genetic analysis, and the association was replicated in an independent cohort. For the cohort, immune exposure information was limited to CMV serostatus. Across donors, most TCR sequences were observed very rarely, whereas some public TCRs were present in many individuals. Several of the top co-occurrence clusters appeared to be linked to parvovirus B19, influenza, CMV and Epstein-Barr virus, according to a later analysis.

This TCR came from a woman aged 70-85 years in good health and CMV-seropositive. The chain is assembled from TRBV7-9 and TRBJ2-5; 8 of the junction bases match TRBD1. Sequenced input: PBMCs. The bases read TGTGCCAGCAGCCCCGACAGGGGCGGAGAGACCCAGTACTTC. Translation gives CASSPDRGGETQYF.